Sequencing of this TCR beta chain was carried out in a study of cytomegalovirus exposure and HLA in healthy donors. About the study: An earlier analysis identified 120 million or so unique TCR beta sequences in 150 million to 200 million T cells.

The CDR3 totals 14 residues. V was clipped by 3 bases and J by 4 bases; unmatched bases: 6. Germline CDR1 reads SGHKS; CDR2 reads YYEKEE (reference sequence). The study ran its PCR with 60 Vbeta and 13 Jbeta primers. TCRdb's table, derived via immunoSEQ multiplex PCR, lists solely in-frame clones and lacks some. The sample holds 150,000 to 200,000 clones. The material sequenced was PBMCs. This rearrangement joins TRBV5-5 to TRBJ2-7; TRBD1 agrees at 8 bases. This TCR was sampled from a woman in her sixties in good health and CMV-seronegative. This chain's CDR3 is CASSWTGIVYEQYF. Here the CDR3 DNA reads TGTGCCAGCAGCTGGACAGGGATTGTTTACGAGCAGTACTTC.